This T cell receptor beta chain originates from a study of cytomegalovirus exposure and HLA in healthy donors. This clone was found a few times. This CDR3 contains 14 residues. Germline V gene lookup returns CDR1 SEHNR and CDR2 FQNEAQ (reference sequence). With 1 base removed from V and 5 bases from J, the gap between germline ends came to 11 bases. Only in-frame clones appear in the TCRdb table, and some are missing; sequencing was by immunoSEQ multiplex PCR. The profile shows about 360,000 clones, around 86% of them singletons. Separate from the roughly 630-subject first cohort was the 120-subject validation cohort, to which the donors belonged.

The receptor comes from a woman aged 18-29 years in good health and CMV-seronegative. The rearrangement uses TRBV7-9 and TRBJ1-1; D gene unclear. Sequencing used PBMCs. The CDR3 nucleotides are TGTGCCAGCAGCTTAGAAGGGAGTTGGACTGAAGCTTTCTTT. It codes for CASSLEGSWTEAFF.